This is a list of T cell receptor beta chains from one sample in a study of shared clonotypes between healthy human individuals. Assay: immunoSEQ multiplex PCR; the TCRdb copy retains only in-frame clones and omits some. The table lists over a million clones, around 78% of them singletons, with under 0.8% in the top ten. The source material was memory CD4+ T cells from PBMCs. These receptor sequences come from a man aged 18 to 35 in good health. Some clones in this sample may be carry-over from other donors' samples. Each CDR3 is given with its conserved first and last residue. D genes are given only for firm matches. Expanded clones are given a class, and other clones once, few, many or no size at all.

D	J	size	V	DNA	CDR3
NA	TRBJ1-1	few	TRBV18	TGTGCCAGCTCACCAAGAGGGGCGGCTTTCTTT	CASSPRGAAFF
NA	TRBJ1-1	NA	TRBV6-5	TGTGCCAGCAGTTCCCAGTTCAACACTGAAGCTTTCTTT	CASSSQFNTEAFF
TRBD1	TRBJ2-5	NA	TRBV29-1	TGCAGCGTGGAGACAGGGGAGGAGACCCAGTACTTC	CSVETGEETQYF
TRBD1	TRBJ2-1	NA	TRBV29-1	TGCAGCGTTACCGGGACAGGGATCCTCAATGAGCAGTTCTTC	CSVTGTGILNEQFF
NA	TRBJ2-5	once	TRBV11-2	TGTGCCAGCAGCAAACGGGGGGACAGGAGGGAGACCCAGTACTTC	CASSKRGDRRETQYF
NA	TRBJ1-1	few	TRBV27	TGTGCCAGCAGTTTCGAACCGGGTGACACTGAAGCTTTCTTT	CASSFEPGDTEAFF
TRBD2	TRBJ2-7	once	TRBV11-2	TGTGCCAGCAGCTTAGCTAGCGGGATGTTCGGGCAGTACTTC	CASSLASGMFGQYF
NA	TRBJ2-1	NA	TRBV5-1	TGCGCCAGCAGCGAGGGGGACCCCTACAATGAGCAGTTCTTC	CASSEGDPYNEQFF
NA	TRBJ2-7	few	TRBV7-9	TGTGCCAGCAGCTCCGCCGAAGGCAGGGTACTCTACGAGCAGTACTTC	CASSSAEGRVLYEQYF
NA	TRBJ2-5	NA	TRBV5-4	TGTGCCAGCAGCTTGGGCTCGTACCAAGAGACCCAGTACTTC	CASSLGSYQETQYF
TRBD1	TRBJ1-2	NA	TRBV2	TGTGCCAGCAGTACACGGACAGGGCTGGCCGGCTACACCTTC	CASSTRTGLAGYTF
NA	TRBJ1-1	NA	TRBV2	TGTGCCAGCAGTCCCGAAAGGATGAACACTGAAGCTTTCTTT	CASSPERMNTEAFF
NA	TRBJ2-3	NA	TRBV7-2	TGTGCCAGCAGCTTCGTTGGCCCAGATACGCAGTATTTT	CASSFVGPDTQYF
TRBD1	TRBJ2-1	NA	TRBV18	TGTGCCAGCTCAACCGGGACAGGGGGCTACAATGAGCAGTTCTTC	CASSTGTGGYNEQFF
TRBD1	TRBJ2-2	NA	TRBV10-2	TGCGCCAGCAGTGAGGCAGGGGGCTGGACCGGGGAGCTGTTTTTT	CASSEAGGWTGELFF
TRBD2	TRBJ2-7	few	TRBV9	TGTGCCAGCAGCAGAATAGCGGGAGGGCCTGTCGAGCAGTACTTC	CASSRIAGGPVEQYF
TRBD2	TRBJ2-7	NA	TRBV5-1	TGCGCCAGCAGTCCTAGCGGGACGACTAAGGACGAGCAGTACTTC	CASSPSGTTKDEQYF
NA	TRBJ1-2	few	TRBV5-1	TGCGCCAGCAGCTTGCAACAGGGAATTCCTTATGGCTACACCTTC	CASSLQQGIPYGYTF
TRBD2	TRBJ2-2	once	TRBV27	TGTGCCAGCGGCCAGACTAGCGGTTCCACCGGGGAGCTGTTTTTT	CASGQTSGSTGELFF
TRBD2	TRBJ2-3	NA	TRBV6-6	TGTGCCAGCAGCATTCAAAGCGGGAGAGGAACAGATACGCAGTATTTT	CASSIQSGRGTDTQYF
TRBD2	TRBJ2-7	NA	TRBV5-4	TGTGCCAGCAGCCAGACTAGCGCACAGAGCTCCTACGAGCAGTACTTC	CASSQTSAQSSYEQYF
NA	TRBJ2-6	NA	TRBV5-6	TGTGCCAGCAGCCCCGGCAACTCTGGGGCCAACGTCCTGACTTTC	CASSPGNSGANVLTF
NA	TRBJ1-2	NA	TRBV7-9	TGTGCCAGCAGCCCCCTGGGGGGCGGCTACACCTTC	CASSPLGGGYTF
TRBD1	TRBJ1-5	NA	TRBV10-3	TGTGCCATCAGTGGAGAACAGGGACAGGCACCCCAGCATTTT	CAISGEQGQAPQHF
NA	TRBJ1-3	NA	TRBV19	TGTGCCAGTAGTGTTCTACTGACAGCCTCTGGAAACACCATATATTTT	CASSVLLTASGNTIYF
NA	TRBJ2-3	NA	TRBV6-6	TGTGCCAGCAGTGGAGCGGCTAGCACAGATACGCAGTATTTT	CASSGAASTDTQYF
NA	TRBJ2-7	NA	TRBV5-1	TGCGCCAGCAGCTGGAGCGGGACAGGAGGCGACGAGCAGTACTTC	CASSWSGTGGDEQYF
NA	TRBJ1-5	NA	TRBV25-1	TGTGCCAGCAGTGAAAGGCAGGTATCGCATCAGCCCCAGCATTTT	CASSERQVSHQPQHF
TRBD2	TRBJ2-3	NA	TRBV5-1	TGCGCCAGCAGCTTGGCCTTCACCAGCGGGAGTGCCCGCACAGATACGCAGTATTTT	CASSLAFTSGSARTDTQYF
TRBD2	TRBJ2-5	NA	TRBV4-1	TGCGCCAGCAGCCAAGATCGCCTAGCGGGTCAAGAGACCCAGTACTTC	CASSQDRLAGQETQYF
TRBD1	TRBJ2-5	NA	TRBV4-1	TGCGCCAGCAGCCAAGACGGGACAGGGGAGGAGACCCAGTACTTC	CASSQDGTGEETQYF
NA	TRBJ1-4	NA	TRBV30	TGTGCCTGGGGGCCCGGGTCCTCAACTAATGAAAAACTGTTTTTT	CAWGPGSSTNEKLFF